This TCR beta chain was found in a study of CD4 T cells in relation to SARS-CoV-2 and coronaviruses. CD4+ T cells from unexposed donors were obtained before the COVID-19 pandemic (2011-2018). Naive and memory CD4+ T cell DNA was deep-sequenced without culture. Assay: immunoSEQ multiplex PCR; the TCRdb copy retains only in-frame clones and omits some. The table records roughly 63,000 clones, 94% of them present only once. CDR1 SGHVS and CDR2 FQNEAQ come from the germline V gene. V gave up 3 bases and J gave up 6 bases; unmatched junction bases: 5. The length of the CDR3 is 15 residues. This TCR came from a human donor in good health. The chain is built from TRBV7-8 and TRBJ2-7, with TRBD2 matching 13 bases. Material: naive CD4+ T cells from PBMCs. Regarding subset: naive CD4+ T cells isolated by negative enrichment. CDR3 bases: TGTGCCAGCAGCTTTACTAGCGGGAGGGCCGTCGAGCAGTACTTC. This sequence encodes CASSFTSGRAVEQYF.